The source of this TCR beta chain is a study of blood T cell repertoires in COVID-19. Study overall: T cells, B-cell-depleted T cells, or PBMCs provided the cDNA or gDNA that served as material.

The V gene's germline CDR1 is MNHEY and CDR2 SVGAGI. V lost 1 base to trimming and J lost 2 bases, with 11 bases between them. The CDR3 covers 15 residues. Original analysis: Nucleated cell counts were estimated from reference gene primer amplification. TCRdb keeps only in-frame clones here, not all; method: immunoSEQ multiplex PCR. The V and J calls and the clone size are those of that table, but D and trimming were determined from the DNA. The sample contains 350,000 to 400,000 clones, about 88% of which appear only once. Residents of about two dozen US areas, aged about 18 to 100 years, made up the participants. Clinical history as reported by participants underpinned cohort assignment.

Material for sequencing was PBMCs or T cells enriched from blood (not recorded which). This TCR was sampled from a woman under 40 who had recovered from COVID-19. This chain joins TRBV6-5 and TRBJ1-1, with a weak D call TRBD1 (5 bases). The CDR3 nucleotides read TGTGCCAGCAGTTACTTGACAGACCTCAACACTGAAGCTTTCTTT. This translates into CASSYLTDLNTEAFF.